This T cell receptor beta chain was retrieved from a study of metastatic and nonmetastatic thyroid tumors. TCRdb re-clonotyped the PCR reads via MiXCR. Of roughly 18,000 clones listed, around 28% were seen once; the top ten hold roughly 24%. With regard to this clone: Antigen: not known.

None of the patients had undergone any treatment ahead of thyroid surgery. Germline values: CDR1 LNHDA, CDR2 SQIVND (reference sequence). V was cut by 7 bases and J by 2 bases, with 15 bases left in between. The CDR3 loop spans 14 amino acids. Study-wide findings and caveats: Significantly higher TCR beta diversity was reportedly seen in malignant thyroid tumors than benign nodules, in blood and tumor.

This receptor was identified in a male donor with papillary thyroid cancer or a benign thyroid nodule (not recorded which). Some clones in this sample may be carry-over from other donors' samples. The rearrangement uses TRBV19 and TRBJ2-7; possible D gene TRBD2, 6 bases. Source material: tumor tissue. CDR3 loop: CASTPRAGTYEQYF. The CDR3, as DNA: TGTGCCAGTACTCCAAGAGCGGGCACCTACGAGCAGTACTTC.